These 10 T cell receptor beta chains were sequenced from one sample in a study of human T cells and chemical hapten exposure. TCRdb fed the RACE reads into MiXCR, producing one record per CDR3 protein. There are tens of thousands of distinct CDR3 sequences in the sample; about an eighth occur only once, and about 2.4% lies in the top ten. Documented time point: patch test 3, about 24 weeks after DPC sensitization. Treatment of the sample: therapeutic diphenylcyclopropenone sensitization with weekly scalp DPC. This specimen was whole blood, taken in connection with sensitization to the hapten diphenylcyclopropenone (DPC). The receptor source for this set is a man aged 30-40 years with alopecia areata. Some clones in this sample may be carry-over from other donors' samples.

This clonotype was counted between two and nine times. V and J are TRBV20-1 and TRBJ2-1, with D perhaps TRBD2 (5 bases). Deletions cut 3 bases from V and 8 bases from J, with 23 bases between. CDR1 is DFQATT and CDR2 is SNEGSKA in the germline V gene (reference sequence). The CDR3 spans 16 residues. The CDR3 loop is CSASLLAGVVEDEQFF. The CDR3 nucleotides read TGCAGTGCTAGTCTCCTAGCCGGGGTTGTGGAGGATGAGCAGTTCTTC.

The chain couples TRBV3-1 to TRBJ2-5, with 8 bases identical to TRBD2. V trimming: 5 bases; J trimming: 1 base; junction bases outside the gene matches: 6. Germline V lookup: CDR1 LGHDT, CDR2 YNNKEL (reference sequence). The CDR3 has 15 residues. The CDR3 loop reads CASSSIAGRQETQYF. CDR3 in DNA: TGTGCCAGCAGCTCGATAGCGGGACGCCAAGAGACCCAGTACTTC.

This clonotype has a handful of counts. The rearrangement joins TRBV7-9 to TRBJ1-4; D is unclear. The V end was cut by 3 bases, the J end by 7 bases, with 18 bases between. The length of the CDR3 is 16 residues. Germline lookup yields CDR1 SEHNR and CDR2 FQNEAQ (reference sequence). CDR3 amino acids: CASSFAVRGIGEKLFF. The CDR3 bases are TGTGCCAGCAGCTTCGCAGTTCGAGGCATTGGTGAAAAACTGTTTTTT.

The chain has TRBV4-2 and TRBJ1-5, with D possibly TRBD1 on 5 matching bases. V was trimmed by 0 bases and J by 0 bases, leaving 12 bases between them. CDR3 length: 17 residues. From germline, CDR1 is LGHNA and CDR2 YNFKEQ. The CDR3 nucleotides are TGTGCCAGCAGCCAAGATGGAGACAGCTATAGCAATCAGCCCCAGCATTTT. Translating gives CASSQDGDSYSNQPQHF.

This clonotype was observed many times. The chain combines TRBV6-5 with TRBJ1-6; D possibly corresponds to TRBD1 (5 bases). The CDR3 has 16 residues. The V gene lost 0 bases and the J gene lost 9 bases, with 15 bases spanning the gap. Germline lookup yields CDR1 MNHEY and CDR2 SVGAGI. The CDR3 region is CASSYSSGPGGSPLHF. CDR3 nucleotides: TGTGCCAGCAGTTACTCTAGCGGTCCTGGGGGTTCACCCCTCCACTTT.

The genes are TRBV29-1 and TRBJ2-7; D remains ambiguous. Per germline, CDR1 SQVTM and CDR2 ANQGSEA. V dropped 2 bases and J dropped 2 bases, with 13 bases sitting between them. The CDR3 is 14 residues long. The chain's CDR3 is CSVETARATYEQYF. As DNA, the CDR3 is TGCAGCGTTGAAACCGCCCGGGCCACCTACGAGCAGTACTTC.

The V and J genes are TRBV2 and TRBJ1-1; tentatively, D is TRBD1 (5 bases). Germline-derived CDR1 and CDR2 are SNHLY and FYNNEI. Trimming removed 6 bases from V and 1 base from J, with 9 bases in between. This CDR3 comprises 13 residues. The CDR3 protein is CASRGTGNTEAFF. Written as DNA, the CDR3 is TGTGCCAGCAGAGGTACAGGGAACACTGAAGCTTTCTTT. Using reference TRBV2 and TRBJ1-1 for the parts outside the CDR3, the full variable domain is EPEVTQTPSHQVTQMGQEVILRCVPISNHLYFYWYRQILGQKVEFLVSFYNNEISEKSEIFDDQFSVERPDGSNFTLKIRSTKLEDSAMYFCASRGTGNTEAFFGQGTRLTVV.

In its sample, this clonotype was seen a few times. CDR3 amino acids: CATSGLQGTDTQYF. In DNA, the CDR3 is TGTGCCACCAGTGGACTACAGGGAACAGATACGCAGTATTTT. The chain has TRBV24-1 and TRBJ2-3, with D possibly TRBD1 on 6 matching bases. Germline values: CDR1 KGHDR, CDR2 SFDVKD. V lost 5 bases, J lost 3 bases, and 11 bases lay in between. The CDR3 contains 14 residues.

This clonotype was counted ten times or more. The chain carries TRBV24-1 and TRBJ2-2, with 7 bases that match TRBD1. CDR1 is KGHDR, CDR2 SFDVKD, per germline. V was clipped by 9 bases and J by 0 bases; unmatched bases: 6. The CDR3 loop spans 15 amino acids. The CDR3 region has the DNA TGTGCCACCCAAACAGGGGTTTCGAACACCGGGGAGCTGTTTTTT. Translated, it gives CATQTGVSNTGELFF.

This clonotype was seen a handful of times. The gene calls are TRBV15 and TRBJ2-1, with 7 nucleotides matching TRBD2. Germline V gene data show CDR1 as LNHNV and CDR2 as YYDKDF (reference sequence). The CDR3 is made up of 18 amino acids. The V gene end was trimmed by 2 bases and the J gene end by 1 base; junction bases not matched to a gene: 11. CDR3 sequence (DNA): TGTGCCACCAGCAGAAACCTCGCGGGGAGGGTATCCTACAATGAGCAGTTCTTC. Translated, it gives CATSRNLAGRVSYNEQFF.